Shown below are 11 T cell receptor beta chains from a single sample sequenced in a study of T cell changes during pregnancy in multiple sclerosis. Clones were sequenced by immunoSEQ multiplex PCR, and TCRdb holds only the in-frame ones, with some missing. The sample lists around 61,000 clones; over 80% were seen once. The material sequenced was peripheral blood, taken in the first trimester of pregnancy. Every receptor here comes from a female donor in good health, enrolled as a control in a pregnancy study.

The chain recombines TRBV2 with TRBJ2-2, with unresolved D. V was shortened by 2 bases and J by 1 base, with 5 bases between the two germline ends. Germline CDR1 and CDR2: SNHLY and FYNNEI. The CDR3 consists of 14 residues. The CDR3, as DNA: TGTGCCAGCAGTGAATTACAGAACACCGGGGAGCTGTTTTTT. It translates to CASSELQNTGELFF.

The chain uses TRBV2 and TRBJ1-1; 7 nucleotides align to TRBD1. Germline V gene sequence: CDR1 SNHLY, CDR2 FYNNEI. The V segment lost 2 bases and the J segment 2 bases; nucleotides outside the gene matches: 8. This CDR3 region has 16 residues. The CDR3: CASSERETGLNTEAFF. The CDR3 DNA reads as TGTGCCAGCAGTGAAAGGGAGACAGGGCTTAACACTGAAGCTTTCTTT.

The chain links TRBV20-1 to TRBJ1-2; the match to TRBD1 covers 7 bases. The CDR3 is 11 residues long. The junction had 6 bases not matched to a gene; V was cut back by 1 base and J by 13 bases. Germline loops: CDR1 DFQATT, CDR2 SNEGSKA (reference sequence). CDR3 bases: TGCAGTGCTAGAGGCCAGGGGGATATCACCTTC. Amino acid sequence: CSARGQGDITF.

The CDR3 is CASSVDRDNEQYF. As DNA, the CDR3 is TGTGCCAGCAGTGTGGACAGGGACAACGAGCAGTACTTC. The chain links TRBV6-6 to TRBJ2-7; 8 positions agree with TRBD1. There are 13 residues in the CDR3. Unmatched junction bases numbered 5, after V lost 5 bases and J lost 5 bases. Germline values: CDR1 MNHNY, CDR2 SVGAGI (reference sequence).

CDR3 amino acids: CASRGGARTGELFF. In DNA, the CDR3 is TGTGCCAGCAGAGGGGGGGCCAGAACCGGGGAGCTGTTTTTT. The chain links TRBV6-6 to TRBJ2-2, with D possibly TRBD2 on 7 matching bases. The germline gives CDR1 MNHNY, CDR2 SVGAGI (reference sequence). CDR3 length equals 14 residues. V lost 6 bases and J 5 bases, leaving 13 bases between the germline ends.

V usage is TRBV14 and J usage is TRBJ1-5; D may be TRBD1 (5 bases). This CDR3 has 13 amino acids. Germline values: CDR1 SGHDN, CDR2 FVKESK. Trimming left V 4 bases short and J 7 bases short, with 11 bases between. CDR3 nucleotides: TGTGCCAGCAGCCCCAGGGAAAGCCAGCCCCAGCATTTT. This translates into CASSPRESQPQHF.

The chain links TRBV5-1 to TRBJ2-7, with D maybe TRBD1 (6 bases). The ends were cut back, 2 bases at V and 0 bases at J, with 9 bases in the middle. Germline V gene lookup returns CDR1 SGHRS and CDR2 YFSETQ. CDR3 length: 14 residues. The CDR3 spells CASSLRQASYEQYF. The CDR3 DNA reads TGCGCCAGCAGCTTACGACAGGCCTCCTACGAGCAGTACTTC.

With regard to this clone: One end of the junction fails to match germline, which may point to a read error. The V gene is TRBV4-1, the J gene TRBJ1-5, with D possibly TRBD1 on 6 matching bases. CDR3 length: 16 residues. Per the germline V gene, CDR1 is MGHRA and CDR2 is YSYEKL. The CDR3 here is CASSQDSGAVYQPQHF. Here the CDR3 DNA reads TGCGCCAGCAGTCAAGATTCAGGGGCGGTGTACCAGCCCCAGCATTTT.

The chain carries TRBV11-3 and TRBJ1-2; 11 bases line up with TRBD1. This CDR3 is 15 amino acids long. J was trimmed by 4 bases and V by 5 bases; bases with no gene match: 6. Germline V gene data show CDR1 as SGHNT and CDR2 as YENEEA. CDR3 sequence reads: CASSPGQGALYGYTF. The CDR3 nucleotides are TGTGCCAGCAGCCCCGGACAGGGGGCACTCTATGGCTACACCTTC.

The table lists this clone with a count of one. The chain recombines TRBV27 with TRBJ2-7; no definite D call. Germline V gene data show CDR1 as MNHEY and CDR2 as SMNVEV (reference sequence). The length of the CDR3 is 17 residues. Trimming left V 1 base short and J 0 bases short, with 16 bases between. The CDR3 loop is CASSLYPAKSHSYEQYF. The CDR3 DNA sequence: TGTGCCAGCAGTTTATACCCAGCGAAATCCCACTCCTACGAGCAGTACTTC.

This chain connects TRBV18 to TRBJ2-1; D not certain. The CDR3 is 11 residues long. The germline gives CDR1 KGHSH, CDR2 LQKENI. Trimming shortened V by 5 bases and J by 4 bases, and 3 bases separated the two germline ends. CDR3 region: CASSLYNEQFF. In nucleotides, the CDR3 is TGTGCCAGCTCATTATACAATGAGCAGTTCTTC.